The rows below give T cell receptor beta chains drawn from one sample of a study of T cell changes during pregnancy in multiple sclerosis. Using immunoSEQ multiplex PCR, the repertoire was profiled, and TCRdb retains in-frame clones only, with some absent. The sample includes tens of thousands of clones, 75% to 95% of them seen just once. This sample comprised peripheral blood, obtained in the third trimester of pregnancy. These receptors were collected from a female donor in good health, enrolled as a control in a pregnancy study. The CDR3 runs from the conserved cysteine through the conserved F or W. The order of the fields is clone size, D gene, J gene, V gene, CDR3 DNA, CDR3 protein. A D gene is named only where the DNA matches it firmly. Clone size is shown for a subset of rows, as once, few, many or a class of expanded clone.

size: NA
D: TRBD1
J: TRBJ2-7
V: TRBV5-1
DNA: TGCGCCAGCAGCTTGGTTCAGGGGGCGGGTTACGAGCAGTACTTC
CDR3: CASSLVQGAGYEQYF

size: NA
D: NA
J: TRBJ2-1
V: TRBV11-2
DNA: TGTGCCAGCAGCTTCTATAAACAGGGTTCCGATGAGCAGTTCTTC
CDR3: CASSFYKQGSDEQFF

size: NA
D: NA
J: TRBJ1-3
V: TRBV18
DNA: TGTGCCAGCTCACCACTTGACAGCTGGGGCTCTGGAAACACCATATATTTT
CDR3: CASSPLDSWGSGNTIYF

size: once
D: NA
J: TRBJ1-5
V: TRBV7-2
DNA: TGTGCCAGCAGCTTACTTGCCCAAGGGGTGGGTAGTCAGCCCCAGCATTTT
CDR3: CASSLLAQGVGSQPQHF

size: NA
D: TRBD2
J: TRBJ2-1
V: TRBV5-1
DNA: TGCGCCAGCAGCTTTAATGTAGTTGGGCAGGGAGGGAATGAGCAGTTCTTC
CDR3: CASSFNVVGQGGNEQFF

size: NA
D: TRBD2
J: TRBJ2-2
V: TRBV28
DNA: TGTGCCAGCAGTTTATACGCTAGCGGGAGCGGGGAGCTGTTTTTT
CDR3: CASSLYASGSGELFF

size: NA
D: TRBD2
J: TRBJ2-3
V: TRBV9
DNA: TGTGCCAGCAGCGCCAAAACTAGCGGGAGCACAGATACGCAGTATTTT
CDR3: CASSAKTSGSTDTQYF

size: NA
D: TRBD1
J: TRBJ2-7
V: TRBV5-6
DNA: TGTGCCAGCAGCTTCTGGACAGGATTAAAGTCCTCCTACGAGCAGTACTTC
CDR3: CASSFWTGLKSSYEQYF

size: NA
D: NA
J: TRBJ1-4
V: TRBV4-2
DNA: TGTGCCAGCAGCCAAGAGGCCCGAGGGGAAAAACTGTTTTTT
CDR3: CASSQEARGEKLFF

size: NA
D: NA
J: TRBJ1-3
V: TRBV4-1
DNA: TGCGCCAGCAGCCAGTATCCCCGGGAAGGAAACACCATATATTTT
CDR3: CASSQYPREGNTIYF

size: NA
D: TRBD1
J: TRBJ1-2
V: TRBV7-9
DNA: TGTGCCAGCAGAACCGAGACAGGGGGCTATGGCTACACCTTC
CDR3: CASRTETGGYGYTF

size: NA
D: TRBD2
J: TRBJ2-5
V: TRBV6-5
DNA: TGTGCCAGCAGTCGACACGGGGGGTGGGAGACCCAGTACTTC
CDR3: CASSRHGGWETQYF

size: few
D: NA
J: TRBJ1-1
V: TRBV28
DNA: TGTGCCAGCAGACCTGATCCGGGACACCCTGAAGCTTTCTTT
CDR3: CASRPDPGHPEAFF

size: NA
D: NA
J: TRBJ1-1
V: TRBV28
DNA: TGTGCCAGCAGTTTAGGTACGGGGGGCCGGTGGGCTTTCTTT
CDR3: CASSLGTGGRWAFF

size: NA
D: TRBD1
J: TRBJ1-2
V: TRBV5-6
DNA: TGTGCCAGCAGCCTCGCGACAGGGTCGCAAACCTTC
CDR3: CASSLATGSQTF

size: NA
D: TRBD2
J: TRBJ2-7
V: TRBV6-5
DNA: TGTGCCAGCTATAAGAGTGGCGGGGGGTCCTACGAGCAGTACTTC
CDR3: CASYKSGGGSYEQYF

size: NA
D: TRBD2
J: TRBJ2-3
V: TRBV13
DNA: TGTGCCAGCAGTCCTAGCGGGGGGGCGCAAGATACGCAGTATTTT
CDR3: CASSPSGGAQDTQYF

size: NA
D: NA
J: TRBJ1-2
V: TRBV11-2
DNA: TGTGCCAGCAGCCGATCCGAACAAACCTATGGCTACACCTTC
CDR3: CASSRSEQTYGYTF

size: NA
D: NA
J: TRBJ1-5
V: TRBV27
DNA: TGTGCCAGCAGTTTAGGGGGCAGTGTTAGCAATCAGCCCCAGCATTTT
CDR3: CASSLGGSVSNQPQHF

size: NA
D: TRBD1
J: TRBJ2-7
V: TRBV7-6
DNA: TGTGCCAGCAGCCCCGGACAGGGACCCTACGAGCAGTACTTC
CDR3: CASSPGQGPYEQYF

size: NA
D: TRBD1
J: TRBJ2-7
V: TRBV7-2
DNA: TGTGCCAGCAGCCTTTCCGGGACAGTCGACGAGCAGTACTTC
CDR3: CASSLSGTVDEQYF

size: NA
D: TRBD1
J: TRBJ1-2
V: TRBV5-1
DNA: TGCGCCAGCAGCTTAGGGACAGGGGCAGGTGCCCCCTATGGCTACACCTTC
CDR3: CASSLGTGAGAPYGYTF

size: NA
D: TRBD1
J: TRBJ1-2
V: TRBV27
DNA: TGTGCCAGCAGTTTACTCGAGACAGGGGGCGCAGGTGGCTACACCTTC
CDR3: CASSLLETGGAGGYTF

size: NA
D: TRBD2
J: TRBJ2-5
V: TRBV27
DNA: TGTGCCAGCAGTGGGGGGGGATACCAAGAGACCCAGTACTTC
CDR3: CASSGGGYQETQYF

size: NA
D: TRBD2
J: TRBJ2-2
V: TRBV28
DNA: TGTGCCAGCAGTTTGGGACTAGCGGGGTTGACCGGGGAGCTGTTTTTT
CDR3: CASSLGLAGLTGELFF

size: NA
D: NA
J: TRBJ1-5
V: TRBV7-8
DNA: TGTGCCAGCAGCTTCTGGGTCTCCTCGGGTAGCAATCAGCCCCAGCATTTT
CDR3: CASSFWVSSGSNQPQHF

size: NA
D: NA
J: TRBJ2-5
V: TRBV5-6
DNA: TGTGCCAGCAGCTTGGGTGGGGCAGTCCAAGAGACCCAGTACTTC
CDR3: CASSLGGAVQETQYF

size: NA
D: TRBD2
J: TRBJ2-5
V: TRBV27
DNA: TGTGCCAGCAGTCGCACCGGGACTAGCGGGGGCCACGGGACCCAGTACTTC
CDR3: CASSRTGTSGGHGTQYF

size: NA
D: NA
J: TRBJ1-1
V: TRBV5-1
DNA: TGCGCCAGCAGCTTGGACGGGAGCACTGAAGCTTTCTTT
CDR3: CASSLDGSTEAFF

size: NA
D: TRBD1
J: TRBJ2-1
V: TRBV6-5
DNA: TGTGCCAGCCTTTCAGGGGGCGCAAAAAATGAGCAGTTCTTC
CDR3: CASLSGGAKNEQFF

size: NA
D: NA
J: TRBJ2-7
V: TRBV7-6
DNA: TGTGCCAGCAGCTTAGGGGTCGGGGGTGAGCAGTACTTC
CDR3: CASSLGVGGEQYF

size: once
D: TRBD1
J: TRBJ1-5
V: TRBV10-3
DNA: TGTGCCAGCGCCGGGACAGACAATCAGCCCCAGCATTTT
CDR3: CASAGTDNQPQHF

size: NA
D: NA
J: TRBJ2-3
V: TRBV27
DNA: TGTGCCAGCAGTCTAAGGGTGGGGCCCACAGATACGCAGTATTTT
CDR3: CASSLRVGPTDTQYF